This TCR beta chain was retrieved from a study of cytomegalovirus exposure and HLA in healthy donors. The PCR ran on 60 Vbeta and 13 Jbeta primers. Generated by immunoSEQ multiplex PCR, the TCRdb table keeps only in-frame clones and is missing some. The repertoire has over 100,000 clones, roughly 71% of them found once; the top ten carry around 1.3%. Trimming removed 4 bases from V and 1 base from J, with 22 bases in between. This CDR3 has 18 amino acids. The sample was PBMCs. This clonotype was obtained from a middle-aged woman in good health and CMV-seronegative. This sequence joins TRBV23-1 and TRBJ1-2; maybe TRBD1 (6 bases). TRBV23-1 is filed as an ORF, its function uncertain. In DNA form, the CDR3 reads TGCGCCAGCAGTCCCCCAGGGGACCACGAAACAATTAACTATGGCTACACCTTC. Translating it yields CASSPPGDHETINYGYTF.